A single TCR beta chain is shown here with its context. The data were obtained in a study of shared clonotypes between healthy human individuals. CD45RO negativity and positive selection for CCR7 defined naive CD8 cells, a population that excluded terminally differentiated effector memory CD45RA+ cells. It was at deep level that the assay was run. Every subset's genomic DNA went evenly onto several immunoSEQ plates. Only in-frame clones appear in the TCRdb table, and some are missing; sequencing was by immunoSEQ multiplex PCR. The sample consists of around 1.9 million clones, around 93% of them appearing once. This CDR3 has 14 amino acids. Germline loops: CDR1 LGHNA, CDR2 YSLEER.

Sequencing was done on a sample of naive CD8+ T cells from PBMCs. The chain recombines TRBV4-3 with TRBJ2-5, with 10 bases matching TRBD2. The J call may be in error: the DNA end matches TRBJ2-7 better. The receptor was isolated from a man aged 18 to 30 in good health. Some clones in this sample may be carry-over from other donors' samples. The CDR3: CASSRSGRGYEQYF. The CDR3 DNA follows: TGCGCCAGCAGCCGAAGCGGGAGGGGTTACGAGCAGTACTTC.